This TCR beta chain was identified during a study of CD8+ T cells in alopecia areata. Stated treatment: oral pan-JAK inhibitor, 5-10 mg twice daily. Investigators isolated RNA and reverse transcribed it into cDNA to act as the sequencing template. Sequencing used immunoSEQ multiplex PCR; TCRdb keeps in-frame clones, though not all of them. The sample has about 200,000 clones, 35% to 45% seen once. The CDR3 length is 13 residues. Germline CDR1 is GTSNPN and CDR2 is SVGIG (reference sequence). The ends were cut back, 1 base at V and 8 bases at J, with 11 bases in the middle. The input for sequencing was CD4+ T cells sorted from blood, taken between weeks 30 and 35, from a patient treated with tofacitinib. J is TRBJ1-4 and V is TRBV30; D possibly corresponds to TRBD1 (5 bases). This clonotype was obtained from a human donor with alopecia areata. The CDR3 loop reads CAWSGGHREKLFF. Written as DNA, the CDR3 is TGTGCCTGGAGTGGAGGACACAGGGAAAAACTGTTTTTT. Looking up the rest from reference TRBV30 and TRBJ1-4 gives the full variable domain: SQTIHQWPATLVQPVGSPLSLECTVEGTSNPNLYWYRQAAGRGLQLLFYSVGIGQISSEVPQNLSASRPQDRQFILSSKKLLLSDSGFYLCAWSGGHREKLFFGSGTQLSVL.